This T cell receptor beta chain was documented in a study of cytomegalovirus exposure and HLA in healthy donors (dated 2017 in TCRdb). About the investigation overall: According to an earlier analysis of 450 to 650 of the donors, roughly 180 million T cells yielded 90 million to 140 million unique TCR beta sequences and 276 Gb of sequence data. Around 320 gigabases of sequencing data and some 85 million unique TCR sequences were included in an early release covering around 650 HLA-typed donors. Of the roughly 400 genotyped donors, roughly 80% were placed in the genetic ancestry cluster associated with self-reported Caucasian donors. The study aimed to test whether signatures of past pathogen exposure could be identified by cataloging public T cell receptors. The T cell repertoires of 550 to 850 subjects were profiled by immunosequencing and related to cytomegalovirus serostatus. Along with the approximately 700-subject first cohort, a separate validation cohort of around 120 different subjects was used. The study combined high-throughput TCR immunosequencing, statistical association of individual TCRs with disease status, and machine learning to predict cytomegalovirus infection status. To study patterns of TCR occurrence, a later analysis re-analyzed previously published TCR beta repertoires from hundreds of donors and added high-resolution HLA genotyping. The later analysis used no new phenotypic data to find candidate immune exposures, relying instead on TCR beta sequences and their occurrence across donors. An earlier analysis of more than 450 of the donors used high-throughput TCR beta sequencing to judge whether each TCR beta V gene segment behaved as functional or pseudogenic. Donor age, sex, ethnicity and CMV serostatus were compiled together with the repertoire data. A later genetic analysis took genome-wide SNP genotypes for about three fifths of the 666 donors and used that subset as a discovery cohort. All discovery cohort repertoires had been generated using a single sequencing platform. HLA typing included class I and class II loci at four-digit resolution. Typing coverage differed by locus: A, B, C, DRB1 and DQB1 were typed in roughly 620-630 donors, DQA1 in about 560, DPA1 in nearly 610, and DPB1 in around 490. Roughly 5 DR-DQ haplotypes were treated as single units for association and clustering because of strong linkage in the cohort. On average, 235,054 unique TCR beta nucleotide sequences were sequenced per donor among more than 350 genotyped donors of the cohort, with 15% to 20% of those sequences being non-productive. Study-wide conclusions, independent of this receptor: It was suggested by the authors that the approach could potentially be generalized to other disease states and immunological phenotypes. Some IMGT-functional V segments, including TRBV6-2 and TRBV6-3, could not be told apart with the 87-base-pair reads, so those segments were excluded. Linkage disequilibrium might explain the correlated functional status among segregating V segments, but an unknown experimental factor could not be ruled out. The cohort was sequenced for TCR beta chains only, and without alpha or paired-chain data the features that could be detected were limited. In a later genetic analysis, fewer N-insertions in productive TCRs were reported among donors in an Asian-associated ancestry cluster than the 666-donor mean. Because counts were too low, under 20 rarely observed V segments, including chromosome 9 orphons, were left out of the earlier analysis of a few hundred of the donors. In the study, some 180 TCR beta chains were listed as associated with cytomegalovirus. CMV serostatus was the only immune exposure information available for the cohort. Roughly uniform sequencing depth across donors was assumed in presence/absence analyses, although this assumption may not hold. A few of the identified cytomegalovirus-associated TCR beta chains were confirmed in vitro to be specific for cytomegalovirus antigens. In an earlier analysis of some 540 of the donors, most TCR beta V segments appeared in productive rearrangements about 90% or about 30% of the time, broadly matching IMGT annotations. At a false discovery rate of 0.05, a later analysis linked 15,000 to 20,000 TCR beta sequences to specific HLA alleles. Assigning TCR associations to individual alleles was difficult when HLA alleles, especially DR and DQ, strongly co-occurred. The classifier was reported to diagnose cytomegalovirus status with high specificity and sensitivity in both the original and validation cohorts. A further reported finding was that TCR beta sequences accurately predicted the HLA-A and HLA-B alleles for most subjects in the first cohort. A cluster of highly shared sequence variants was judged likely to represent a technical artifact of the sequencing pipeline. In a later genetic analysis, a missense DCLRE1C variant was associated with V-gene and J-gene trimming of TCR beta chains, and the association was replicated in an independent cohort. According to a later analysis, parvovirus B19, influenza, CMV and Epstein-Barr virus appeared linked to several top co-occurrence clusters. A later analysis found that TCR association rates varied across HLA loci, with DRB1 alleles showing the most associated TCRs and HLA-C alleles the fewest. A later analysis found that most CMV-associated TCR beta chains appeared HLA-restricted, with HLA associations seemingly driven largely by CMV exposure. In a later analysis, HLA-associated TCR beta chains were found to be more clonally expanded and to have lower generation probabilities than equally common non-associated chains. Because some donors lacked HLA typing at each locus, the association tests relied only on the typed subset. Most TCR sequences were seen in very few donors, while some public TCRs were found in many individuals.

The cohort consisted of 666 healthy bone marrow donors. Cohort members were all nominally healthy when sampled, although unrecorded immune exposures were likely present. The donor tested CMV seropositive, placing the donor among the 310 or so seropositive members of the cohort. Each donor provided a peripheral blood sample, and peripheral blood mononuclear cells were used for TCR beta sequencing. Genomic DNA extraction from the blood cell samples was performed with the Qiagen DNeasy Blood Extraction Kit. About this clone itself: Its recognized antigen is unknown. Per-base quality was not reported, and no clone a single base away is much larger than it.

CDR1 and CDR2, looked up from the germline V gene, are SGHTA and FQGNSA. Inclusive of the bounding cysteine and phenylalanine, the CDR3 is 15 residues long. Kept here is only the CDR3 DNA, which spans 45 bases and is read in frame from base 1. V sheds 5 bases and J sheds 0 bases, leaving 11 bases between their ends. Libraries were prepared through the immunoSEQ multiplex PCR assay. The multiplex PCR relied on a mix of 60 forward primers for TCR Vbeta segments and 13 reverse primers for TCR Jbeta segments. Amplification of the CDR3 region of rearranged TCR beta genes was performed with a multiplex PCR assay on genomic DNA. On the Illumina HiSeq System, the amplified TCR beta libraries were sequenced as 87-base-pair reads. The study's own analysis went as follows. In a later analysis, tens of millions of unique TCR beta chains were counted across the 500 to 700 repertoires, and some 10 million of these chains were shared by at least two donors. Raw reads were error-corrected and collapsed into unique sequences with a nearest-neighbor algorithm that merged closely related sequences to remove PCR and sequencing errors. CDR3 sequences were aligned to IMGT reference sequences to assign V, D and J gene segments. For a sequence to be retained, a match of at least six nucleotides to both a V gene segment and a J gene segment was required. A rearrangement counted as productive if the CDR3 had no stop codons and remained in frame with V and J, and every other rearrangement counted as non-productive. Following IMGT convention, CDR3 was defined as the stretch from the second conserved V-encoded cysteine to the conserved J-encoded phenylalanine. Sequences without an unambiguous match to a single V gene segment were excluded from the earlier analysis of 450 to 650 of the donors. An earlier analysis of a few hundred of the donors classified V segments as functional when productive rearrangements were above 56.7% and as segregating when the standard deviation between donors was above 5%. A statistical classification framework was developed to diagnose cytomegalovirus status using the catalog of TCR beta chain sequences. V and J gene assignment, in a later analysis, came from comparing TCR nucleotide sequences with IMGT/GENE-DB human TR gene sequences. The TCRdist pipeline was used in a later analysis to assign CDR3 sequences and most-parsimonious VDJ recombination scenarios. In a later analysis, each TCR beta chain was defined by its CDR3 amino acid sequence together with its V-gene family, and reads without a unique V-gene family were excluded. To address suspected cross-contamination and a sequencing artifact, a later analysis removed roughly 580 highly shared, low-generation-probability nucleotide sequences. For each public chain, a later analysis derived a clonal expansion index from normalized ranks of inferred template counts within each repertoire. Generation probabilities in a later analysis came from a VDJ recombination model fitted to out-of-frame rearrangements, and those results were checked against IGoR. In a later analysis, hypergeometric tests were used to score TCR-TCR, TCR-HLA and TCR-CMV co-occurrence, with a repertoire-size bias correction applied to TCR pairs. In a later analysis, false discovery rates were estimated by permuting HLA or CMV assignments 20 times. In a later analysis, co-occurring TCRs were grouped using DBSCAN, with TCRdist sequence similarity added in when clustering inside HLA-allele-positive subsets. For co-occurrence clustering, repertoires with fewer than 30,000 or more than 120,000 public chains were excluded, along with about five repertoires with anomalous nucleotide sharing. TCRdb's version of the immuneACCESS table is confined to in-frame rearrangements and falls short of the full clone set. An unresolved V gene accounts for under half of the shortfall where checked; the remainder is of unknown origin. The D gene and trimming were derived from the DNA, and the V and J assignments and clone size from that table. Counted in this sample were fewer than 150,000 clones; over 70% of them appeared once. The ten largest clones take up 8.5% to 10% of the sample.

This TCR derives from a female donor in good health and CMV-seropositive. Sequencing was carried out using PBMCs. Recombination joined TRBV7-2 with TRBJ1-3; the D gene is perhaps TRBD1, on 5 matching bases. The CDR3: CASSPDTYSGNTIYF. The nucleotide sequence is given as TGTGCCAGCAGCCCGGACACCTACTCTGGAAACACCATATATTTT.